This T cell receptor (beta chain) appears in the sequencing data of a study of T cell repertoires in cytomegalovirus infection. Study as a whole: Peptides in the study included HLA-C-restricted and HLA-B-restricted CMV epitopes. Matching HLA type, along with CMV infection, was indicated by public TCR beta signatures. General study findings and limits: The ex vivo response was dominated by HLA-C-restricted CMV-specific TCR beta clonotypes. There were carriers of CMV plus the relevant HLA, and cumulative public TCR beta family frequency identified them.

TCRdb re-analysed the reads in MiXCR, keeping a single row per CDR3 protein. The sample carries fewer than 950,000 distinct CDR3 sequences, 32% recorded once. V was clipped by 3 bases and J by 0 bases, with 11 bases between them. CDR1 LGHNT and CDR2 FRNRAP come from the germline V gene. The CDR3 is made up of 15 amino acids. Note on this clonotype: Its target is not known.

This material consisted of cultured CD8+ T cells from PBMCs, taken from culture after CMV antigen stimulation. This clonotype was sampled from a human donor in good health (CMV status not recorded). Some clones in this sample may be carry-over from other donors' samples. This chain joins TRBV12-5 and TRBJ2-5; D is unresolved. This CDR3 is CASGFWTEYQETQYF. The CDR3 region has the DNA TGTGCTAGTGGTTTCTGGACCGAGTACCAAGAGACCCAGTACTTC.